Listed below are T cell receptor beta chains from one sample, sequenced in a study of blood T cell repertoires in COVID-19. The data were produced by immunoSEQ multiplex PCR, yet TCRdb's version contains in-frame clones alone and is incomplete. This sample has 250,000 to 300,000 clones, with about 86% found just once. The sample comprised peripheral blood. The source of these receptors is a woman in her seventies with COVID-19, enrolled during active disease. CDR3s include the opening cysteine and the closing phenylalanine or tryptophan. The order of the fields is CDR3 DNA, CDR3 protein, J gene, clone size, D gene, V gene. D genes are given only for firm matches. Expanded clones get a size class; other rows say once, few or many, or leave the size out.

DNA: TGTGCCAGTAGGGGACAGGGTTATGGCTACACCTTC
CDR3: CASRGQGYGYTF
J: TRBJ1-2
size: .
D: TRBD1
V: TRBV19

DNA: TGTGCCAGTACCCCGGCCCAGGGGAGGGATGAGCAGTTCTTC
CDR3: CASTPAQGRDEQFF
J: TRBJ2-1
size: .
D: .
V: TRBV19

DNA: TGTGCCAGCAGCTTGGCCGGGAGAGCAAACACTGAAGCTTTCTTT
CDR3: CASSLAGRANTEAFF
J: TRBJ1-1
size: once
D: .
V: TRBV5-6

DNA: TGTGCCAGCAGCGTGACAGGGACGCCCTCCTACGAGCAGTACTTC
CDR3: CASSVTGTPSYEQYF
J: TRBJ2-7
size: .
D: TRBD1
V: TRBV9

DNA: TGCGCCAGCAGCCAAGTCGGACAGGGCCCCTACAATGAGCAGTTCTTC
CDR3: CASSQVGQGPYNEQFF
J: TRBJ2-1
size: .
D: TRBD1
V: TRBV4-1

DNA: TGTGCCACCAGCAGGACAGTCTATGGCTACACCTTC
CDR3: CATSRTVYGYTF
J: TRBJ1-2
size: .
D: .
V: TRBV15

DNA: TGCGCCAGCAGTGAGGATCGGCAGGGTGGAGGCTACACCTTC
CDR3: CASSEDRQGGGYTF
J: TRBJ1-2
size: medium-sized
D: .
V: TRBV10-2

DNA: TGTGCCAGCAGCTCCCGGGACAGGTACTCCTACGAGCAGTACTTC
CDR3: CASSSRDRYSYEQYF
J: TRBJ2-7
size: .
D: TRBD1
V: TRBV11-2

DNA: TGTGCCAGCAGCCTAGGGGGCATGAACACTGAAGCTTTCTTT
CDR3: CASSLGGMNTEAFF
J: TRBJ1-1
size: once
D: TRBD1
V: TRBV5-6

DNA: TGTGCCACCAGCAGACAAGCGGGGGGGCCCTACAATGAGCAGTTCTTC
CDR3: CATSRQAGGPYNEQFF
J: TRBJ2-1
size: .
D: TRBD2
V: TRBV15

DNA: TGTGCCACCAGTGCGTCGAATGAGCAGTTCTTC
CDR3: CATSASNEQFF
J: TRBJ2-1
size: .
D: .
V: TRBV24-1

DNA: TGTGCCAGCCAAACAGGGGAGACAGATACGCAGTATTTT
CDR3: CASQTGETDTQYF
J: TRBJ2-3
size: .
D: TRBD1
V: TRBV12-3/TRBV12-4

DNA: TGCAGTGCGTCCGACTTTCGGACCCAGTACTTC
CDR3: CSASDFRTQYF
J: TRBJ2-5
size: .
D: .
V: TRBV20-1

DNA: TGTGCCATCAGTGAAAGGGGGGGAAAAGAGACCCAGTACTTC
CDR3: CAISERGGKETQYF
J: TRBJ2-5
size: .
D: .
V: TRBV10-3

DNA: TGTGCCAGCAGTCGGGTATTGGGTATTGAAAAACTGTTTTTT
CDR3: CASSRVLGIEKLFF
J: TRBJ1-4
size: once
D: .
V: TRBV6-5

DNA: TGTGCCAGCAGAGGACAGGGAGTTCGGGAAAAACTGTTTTTT
CDR3: CASRGQGVREKLFF
J: TRBJ1-4
size: .
D: TRBD1
V: TRBV11-2

DNA: TGCGCCAGCAGCCCCGGACAGGGGGCTGAAGCTTTCTTT
CDR3: CASSPGQGAEAFF
J: TRBJ1-1
size: few
D: TRBD1
V: TRBV4-1

DNA: TGTGCCAGCAGCCAAGCGGGAGGAACCTATGGCTACACCTTC
CDR3: CASSQAGGTYGYTF
J: TRBJ1-2
size: .
D: .
V: TRBV3-1/TRBV3-2

DNA: TGTGCCAGCAGTGCCAGACAGGGGGCAGATACGCAGTATTTT
CDR3: CASSARQGADTQYF
J: TRBJ2-3
size: .
D: TRBD1
V: TRBV2

DNA: TGTGCCAGCAGGCCTAGCGGGGGGGCTCGGAATGAGCAGTTCTTC
CDR3: CASRPSGGARNEQFF
J: TRBJ2-1
size: .
D: TRBD2
V: TRBV7-9

DNA: TGTGCCAGTAGTACTCCACCGGGAGAGCAGTACTTC
CDR3: CASSTPPGEQYF
J: TRBJ2-7
size: .
D: .
V: TRBV19

DNA: TGCGCCAGCAGCTTGGGTGGACTAGCGGGGAGCAGCACAGATACGCAGTATTTT
CDR3: CASSLGGLAGSSTDTQYF
J: TRBJ2-3
size: .
D: TRBD2
V: TRBV5-1